Listed below are T cell receptor beta chains from one sample, sequenced in a study of graft-versus-host responses after intestinal transplantation. No antigen has been assigned to these receptors. Some clones are missing from TCRdb's copy, which holds only in-frame ones; the method was immunoSEQ multiplex PCR. Of about 78,000 clones in the sample, roughly 84% were seen once. Sequencing used unstimulated CD8+ T cells sorted from spleen or lymph node cells, obtained before transplant. These receptors all come from a human donor who was the organ donor for an intestinal transplant. The CDR3 runs from the conserved cysteine through the conserved F or W. Each record gives: V gene, clone size, J gene, D gene, CDR3 protein, CDR3 DNA. The D gene is left open where the match is weak. Clone size appears in some rows only: once, few, many, or a class for an expanded clone.

>TRBV30|NA|TRBJ1-2|NA
CAWGGPIQGGYTF
TGTGCCTGGGGGGGACCGATTCAGGGTGGCTACACCTTC
>TRBV4-1|NA|TRBJ1-3|NA
CASSQGLFPTGASGNTIYF
TGCGCCAGCAGCCAAGGTCTTTTTCCGACAGGAGCCTCTGGAAACACCATATATTTT
>TRBV21-1|NA|TRBJ1-4|NA
CASSRGGDRFNEKLFF
TGTGCCAGCAGCAGGGGGGGGGACAGGTTTAATGAAAAACTGTTTTTT
>TRBV7-9|NA|TRBJ2-7|TRBD1
CASSTKTGVDYEQYF
TGTGCCAGCAGCACTAAAACAGGGGTCGACTACGAGCAGTACTTC
>TRBV10-3|NA|TRBJ1-1|NA
CAAKTENTEAFF
TGTGCCGCAAAGACAGAGAACACTGAAGCTTTCTTT
>TRBV18|NA|TRBJ1-1|NA
CASSPLSGGSATEAFF
TGTGCCAGCTCACCATTGAGCGGGGGTTCGGCCACTGAAGCTTTCTTT
>TRBV6-1|few|TRBJ2-7|NA
CASSEIRASYEQYF
TGTGCCAGCAGTGAAATCCGGGCCAGCTACGAGCAGTACTTC
>TRBV4-1|once|TRBJ1-1|NA
CASSQVGGTEAFF
TGCGCCAGCAGCCAAGTAGGGGGCACTGAAGCTTTCTTT
>TRBV28|NA|TRBJ1-1|NA
CASSPDSDAAEAFF
TGTGCCAGCAGTCCTGACAGCGACGCCGCTGAAGCTTTCTTT
>TRBV13|NA|TRBJ1-1|TRBD1
CASSPGQGSEAFF
TGTGCCAGCAGCCCCGGACAGGGGAGTGAAGCTTTCTTT
>TRBV5-1|NA|TRBJ2-2|TRBD2
CASSLWERGVDTGELFF
TGCGCCAGCAGCTTGTGGGAGCGGGGGGTCGACACCGGGGAGCTGTTTTTT
>TRBV5-1|NA|TRBJ1-6|NA
CASSFQGVLISPLHF
TGCGCCAGCAGCTTCCAGGGAGTCCTAATTTCACCCCTCCACTTT
>TRBV9|NA|TRBJ2-7|NA
CASSVGPDVRRPGDEQYF
TGTGCCAGCAGCGTAGGACCCGACGTCCGCAGGCCCGGCGACGAGCAGTACTTC
>TRBV5-5|NA|TRBJ2-2|NA
CASNPGTPNTGELFF
TGTGCCAGCAACCCCGGGACACCGAACACCGGGGAGCTGTTTTTT
>TRBV6-6|NA|TRBJ1-2|TRBD1
CASSPGQTYGYTF
TGTGCCAGCAGCCCGGGACAGACTTATGGCTACACCTTC
>TRBV5-4|NA|TRBJ1-2|NA
CASSRGWQGMGLDYGYTF
TGTGCCAGCAGCAGAGGGTGGCAGGGTATGGGTCTGGACTATGGCTACACCTTC
>TRBV6-5|once|TRBJ2-2|TRBD1
CASSYSTGGRELFF
TGTGCCAGCAGTTACTCTACAGGGGGGAGGGAGCTGTTTTTT
>TRBV7-6|NA|TRBJ2-2|NA
CASRGTNTGELFF
TGTGCCAGCCGCGGCACGAACACCGGGGAGCTGTTTTTT
>TRBV27|NA|TRBJ1-2|TRBD1
CASRSIDRGGYTF
TGTGCCAGCAGATCAATCGACAGGGGTGGCTACACCTTC
>TRBV6-4|few|TRBJ2-3|NA
CASSEVHGGGTDTQYF
TGTGCCAGCAGTGAGGTCCACGGGGGCGGCACAGATACGCAGTATTTT
>TRBV6-1|few|TRBJ1-5|TRBD1
CAISTGDSNQPQHF
TGTGCCATTTCGACAGGGGATAGCAATCAGCCCCAGCATTTT
>TRBV5-6|once|TRBJ2-5|NA
CASSLGRTQYF
TGTGCCAGCAGCTTGGGGAGGACCCAGTACTTC
>TRBV5-6|NA|TRBJ2-2|NA
CASSLVTGLELFF
TGTGCCAGCAGCTTGGTCACGGGGCTCGAGCTGTTTTTT